The 20 T cell receptor beta chains below come from one sample, sequenced in a study of T-cell reconstitution after alpha-beta-depleted transplantation in children. This sample's TCRbeta library carried unique molecular identifier barcodes. TCRdb ran MiXCR on the PCR reads and lists one entry per CDR3 protein. The table records about 980,000 distinct CDR3 sequences, around 30% of them present only once. The sample was PBMCs, mostly from graft donor cells, taken 360 days after TCRalphabeta/CD19-depleted stem cell transplant. All receptors derive from a boy under three years old who had a stem cell transplant for SCID, so the T cells may come from the graft donor.

This clonotype was detected only a few times. V and J are TRBV18 and TRBJ2-1; D is unclear. Germline V CDR1 and CDR2: KGHSH, LQKENI. V was clipped by 2 bases and J by 9 bases, with 20 bases between them. The CDR3 has 16 residues. CDR3 in DNA: TGTGCCAGCTCACCATACGGGCACACAATTAAGTTTGAGCAGTTCTTC. This translates into CASSPYGHTIKFEQFF. The entire variable domain, with the rest obtained from reference TRBV18 and TRBJ2-1, is as follows: NAGVMQNPRHLVRRRGQEARLRCSPMKGHSHVYWYRQLPEEGLKFMVYLQKENIIDESGMPKERFSAEFPKEGPSILRIQQVVRGDSAAYFCASSPYGHTIKFEQFFGPGTRLTVL.

This clonotype was recorded a few times. The chain employs TRBV20-1 and TRBJ2-4; perhaps TRBD1 as D (6 bases). This CDR3 has 16 amino acids. V lost 3 bases and J 0 bases, leaving 15 bases between the germline ends. Germline CDR1 and CDR2: DFQATT and SNEGSKA (reference sequence). The CDR3 spells CSASLRQGLAKNIQYF. The CDR3 DNA reads as TGCAGTGCTAGTCTTCGGCAGGGGCTAGCCAAAAACATTCAGTACTTC.

The rearrangement links TRBV6-6 to TRBJ2-5; D is undetermined. In germline, CDR1 is MNHNY, CDR2 SVGAGI (reference sequence). CDR3 length: 12 residues. The V end lost 11 bases, the J end lost 1 base, and 11 bases lay between the germline ends. In DNA form, the CDR3 reads TGTGCCTCGGCGAGACTCCAAGAGACCCAGTACTTC. It codes for CASARLQETQYF.

The chain is built from TRBV15 and TRBJ2-5; possible D gene TRBD1, 5 bases. CDR3 length equals 15 residues. Trimming stripped 0 bases from V and 5 bases from J, with 13 bases between. In germline, CDR1 is LNHNV, CDR2 YYDKDF (reference sequence). The CDR3 DNA sequence: TGTGCCACCAGCAGAGATAATTTTCAGGGCGAGACCCAGTACTTC. Translating gives CATSRDNFQGETQYF.

This chain joins TRBV6-5 and TRBJ2-2; D is perhaps TRBD2 (5 bases). The ends were cut back, 0 bases at V and 4 bases at J, with 15 bases in the middle. The CDR3 extends over 17 amino acids. Germline loops: CDR1 MNHEY, CDR2 SVGAGI. The CDR3 DNA follows: TGTGCCAGCAGTTACTCGAGGGCGGGTGGTCCCACCGGGGAGCTGTTTTTT. The encoded protein is CASSYSRAGGPTGELFF.

The chain carries TRBV20-1 and TRBJ2-1; the D gene could be TRBD1 or TRBD2 (5 bases each). Germline V gene lookup returns CDR1 DFQATT and CDR2 SNEGSKA (reference sequence). The CDR3 loop spans 15 amino acids. The ends were cut back, 0 bases at V and 9 bases at J, with 18 bases in the middle. The CDR3 DNA sequence: TGCAGTGCTAGAGAGGGGCTCCCCTGGGGGACTGAGCAGTTCTTC. This encodes CSAREGLPWGTEQFF.

The chain has TRBV20-1 and TRBJ2-3; 7 nucleotides match TRBD2. The CDR3 is 15 amino acids. J was trimmed by 2 bases and V by 6 bases; bases with no gene match: 11. CDR1 and CDR2 (germline): DFQATT, SNEGSKA (reference sequence). CDR3 sequence: CSAPKAGVSTDTQYF. As DNA, the CDR3 is TGCAGTGCCCCTAAGGCGGGGGTCTCCACAGATACGCAGTATTTT.

V gene TRBV4-1 combines with J gene TRBJ2-4; TRBD2 aligns across 13 bases. V lost 0 bases and J lost 9; bases outside the gene matches: 8. This CDR3 has 17 residues. The V gene's germline CDR1 is MGHRA and CDR2 YSYEKL. In DNA form, the CDR3 reads TGCGCCAGCAGCCAAGAGCGGACTAGCGGGGGCCGCGGCATTCAGTACTTC. Residues: CASSQERTSGGRGIQYF.

The chain has TRBV12-3 or TRBV12-4 and TRBJ2-4; D call uncertain. Trimming pared 7 bases from V and 9 bases from J, leaving 16 bases between. The CDR3 spans 13 residues. CDR3 coding DNA: TGTGCCAGCAAAAACGCTCCGACCGGCATTCAGTACTTC. Protein: CASKNAPTGIQYF.

There are a few counts of this clonotype. This chain links TRBV11-2 with TRBJ2-3; the D gene is possibly TRBD2 (6 bases). V was cut by 0 bases and J by 6 bases, with 22 bases left in between. Germline values: CDR1 SGHAT, CDR2 FQNNGV. This CDR3 has 18 residues. DNA of the CDR3: TGTGCCAGCAGCTTAGAATCTTGGGTGGGGACTCCTGAGGATACGCAGTATTTT. This codes for CASSLESWVGTPEDTQYF.

This clonotype has just a few counts. An end of the junction does not agree with germline; a read error may underlie this. The V call is TRBV4-3, the J call TRBJ2-7; D may be TRBD1 or TRBD2 (5 bases each). The CDR3 is made up of 16 amino acids. Germline loops: CDR1 LGHNA, CDR2 YSLEER. CDR3 coding DNA: TGCGCCAGCAGCCAAGAGTGGGACCGATTAGCCTACGGGCAGTACTTC. Amino acid sequence: CASSQEWDRLAYGQYF.

The chain joins TRBV5-4 to TRBJ1-5; 9 nucleotides agree with TRBD1. Germline lookup yields CDR1 SGHNT and CDR2 YYREEE (reference sequence). The CDR3 spans 16 residues. Trimming took 0 bases from V and 4 from J; bases not matched to a gene: 5. CDR3 residues: CASSLGGTGKNQPQHF. CDR3 nucleotide sequence: TGTGCCAGCAGCTTGGGAGGGACAGGGAAAAATCAGCCCCAGCATTTT.

V usage is TRBV27 and J usage is TRBJ1-1; D perhaps matches TRBD1 (6 bases). The CDR3 contains 14 residues. V lost 5 bases to trimming and J lost 3 bases, with 13 bases between them. The germline V gene encodes CDR1 MNHEY and CDR2 SMNVEV (reference sequence). The DNA of the CDR3 is TGTGCCAGCAGTCACAGGGAGGAGGACACTGAAGCTTTCTTT. This gives the protein CASSHREEDTEAFF.

The V call is TRBV7-8, the J call TRBJ2-1; 7 bases are a match to TRBD2. The germline V gene has CDR1 SGHVS and CDR2 FQNEAQ. Unmatched junction bases numbered 9, after V lost 6 bases and J lost 4 bases. This CDR3 has 15 amino acids. The CDR3 DNA sequence: TGTGCCAGCAGTCTGACTAGCCACACGTACAATGAGCAGTTCTTC. Residues: CASSLTSHTYNEQFF.

This clonotype appeared a single time. V is TRBV20-1 and J is TRBJ1-2; 7 bases agree with TRBD1. Germline V gene data show CDR1 as DFQATT and CDR2 as SNEGSKA (reference sequence). The CDR3 length is 13 residues. The trim removed 5 bases at V and 6 bases at J, leaving 9 bases unmatched. The DNA for the CDR3 is TGCAGTGCTTCTTCGGGAGGGGGCGATGGCTACACCTTC. Its translation is CSASSGGGDGYTF.

This clonotype was seen ten or more times. V is TRBV6-4 and J is TRBJ1-5; tentatively, D is TRBD1 (5 bases). Trimming left V 5 bases short and J 3 bases short, with 8 bases between. Per germline, CDR1 MRHNA and CDR2 SNTAGT. The CDR3 runs to 13 residues. In DNA form, the CDR3 reads TGTGCCAGCAGTCAGGGCTTCAATCAGCCCCAGCATTTT. Protein product: CASSQGFNQPQHF.

This clonotype has more than one count but fewer than ten. The V call is TRBV11-2, the J call TRBJ2-1; no firm D call. Trimming left V 2 bases short and J 8 bases short, with 7 bases between. This CDR3 region has 12 residues. CDR1 is SGHAT, CDR2 FQNNGV, per germline. In DNA, the CDR3 is TGTGCCAGCAGCTTATTAGACCATGAGCAGTTCTTC. It yields the protein CASSLLDHEQFF.

J is TRBJ2-2 and V is TRBV5-5; D not resolved. The length of the CDR3 is 14 residues. The ends were cut back, 4 bases at V and 6 bases at J, with 13 bases in the middle. The germline V gene has CDR1 SGHKS and CDR2 YYEKEE (reference sequence). CDR3 region: CASSGPAPAGELFF. Here the CDR3 DNA reads TGTGCCAGCAGCGGACCCGCCCCCGCCGGGGAGCTGTTTTTT.

CDR3 loop: CSASPGAETQYF. CDR3 bases: TGCAGTGCTAGCCCAGGGGCAGAGACCCAGTACTTC. This chain connects TRBV20-1 to TRBJ2-5, with D possibly matching TRBD1 (6 bases). CDR1 is DFQATT, CDR2 SNEGSKA, per germline (reference sequence). Trimming took off 3 bases at V and 4 bases at J, with 9 bases between the two ends. The CDR3 extends over 12 amino acids.

V and J are TRBV30 and TRBJ1-5, with 10 bases identical to TRBD1. In germline, CDR1 is GTSNPN, CDR2 SVGIG (reference sequence). Trimming cost V 0 bases and J 5 bases; bases outside gene matches: 7. The CDR3 loop spans 16 amino acids. The CDR3 bases are TGTGCCTGGAGTGTGGGGGACAGGGGCTGGGATCAGCCCCAGCATTTT. Translating it yields CAWSVGDRGWDQPQHF.